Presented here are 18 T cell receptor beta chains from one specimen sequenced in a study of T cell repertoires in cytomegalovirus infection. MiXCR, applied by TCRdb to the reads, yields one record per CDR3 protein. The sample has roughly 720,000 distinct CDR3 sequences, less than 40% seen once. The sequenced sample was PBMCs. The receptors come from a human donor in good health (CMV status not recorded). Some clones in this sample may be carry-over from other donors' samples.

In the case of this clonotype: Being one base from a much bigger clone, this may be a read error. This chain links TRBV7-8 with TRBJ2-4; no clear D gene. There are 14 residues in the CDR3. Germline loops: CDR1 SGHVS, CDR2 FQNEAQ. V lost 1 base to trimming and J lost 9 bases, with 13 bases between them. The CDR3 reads CASSLGDGPVIQYF. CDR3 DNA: TGTGCCAGCAGCTTAGGAGACGGGCCGGTCATTCAGTACTTC.

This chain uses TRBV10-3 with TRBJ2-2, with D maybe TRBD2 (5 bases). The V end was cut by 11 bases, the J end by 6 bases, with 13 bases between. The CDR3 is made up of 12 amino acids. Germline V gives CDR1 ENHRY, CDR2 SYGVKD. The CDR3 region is CALRGRAGELFF. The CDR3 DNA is TGTGCCCTTCGAGGGCGCGCCGGGGAGCTGTTTTTT.

The CDR3 DNA sequence: TGTGCCAGCAGCCAATCGGGGGGGGGTCAGCCCCAGCATTTT. Translating it yields CASSQSGGGQPQHF. This chain links TRBV16 with TRBJ1-5; the D gene is possibly TRBD1 (5 bases). The CDR3 is 14 residues long. CDR1 and CDR2 (germline): KGHSY, FQNENV. V was clipped by 0 bases and J by 6 bases, with 9 bases between them.

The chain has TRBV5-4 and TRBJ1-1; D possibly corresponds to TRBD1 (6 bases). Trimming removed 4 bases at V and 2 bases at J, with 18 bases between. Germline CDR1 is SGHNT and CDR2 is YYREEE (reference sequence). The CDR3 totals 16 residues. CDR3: CASSKGGTCGNTEAFF. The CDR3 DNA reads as TGTGCCAGCAGCAAGGGGGGGACATGTGGAAACACTGAAGCTTTCTTT. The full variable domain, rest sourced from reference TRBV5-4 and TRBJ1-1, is ETGVTQSPTHLIKTRGQQVTLRCSSQSGHNTVSWYQQALGQGPQFIFQYYREEENGRGNFPPRFSGLQFPNYSSELNVNALELDDSALYLCASSKGGTCGNTEAFFGQGTRLTVV.

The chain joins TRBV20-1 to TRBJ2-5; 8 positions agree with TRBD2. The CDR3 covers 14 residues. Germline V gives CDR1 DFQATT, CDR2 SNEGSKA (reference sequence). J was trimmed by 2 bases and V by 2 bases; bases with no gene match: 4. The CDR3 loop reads CSARSGRDQETQYF. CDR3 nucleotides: TGCAGTGCTAGATCCGGGAGGGATCAAGAGACCCAGTACTTC.

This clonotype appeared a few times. For the CDR3, the DNA is TGTGCCAGCAGCATACCCCGAAAAGCTTTCTTT. Residues: CASSIPRKAFF. The chain joins TRBV7-2 to TRBJ1-1; D call uncertain. Germline V lookup: CDR1 SGHTA, CDR2 FQGNSA. V was clipped by 5 bases and J by 9 bases, with 10 bases between them. This CDR3 region has 11 residues.

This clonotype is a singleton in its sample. The CDR3 DNA reads as TGTGCCAGCAGCTTTTCCGGGACAGGGGGTGATGAGCAGTTCTTC. Protein: CASSFSGTGGDEQFF. The J gene is TRBJ2-1, the V gene TRBV7-4, with 11 bases identical to TRBD1. V shed 3 bases, J shed 8 bases, and the junction held 6 bases outside the gene matches. CDR1 is SGHVT, CDR2 SQSDAQ, per germline. The CDR3 is 15 amino acids.

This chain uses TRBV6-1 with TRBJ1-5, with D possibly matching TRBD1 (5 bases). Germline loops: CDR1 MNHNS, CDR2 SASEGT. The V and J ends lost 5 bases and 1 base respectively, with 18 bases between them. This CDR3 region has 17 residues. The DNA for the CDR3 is TGTGCCAGCAGTTCGCTACCGGGGCCGAGGAGCAATCAGCCCCAGCATTTT. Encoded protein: CASSSLPGPRSNQPQHF.

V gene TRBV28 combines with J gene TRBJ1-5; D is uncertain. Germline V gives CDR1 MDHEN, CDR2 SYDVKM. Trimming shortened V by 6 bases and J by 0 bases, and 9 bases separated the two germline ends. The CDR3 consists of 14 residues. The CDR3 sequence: CASRRRGSNQPQHF. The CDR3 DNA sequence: TGTGCCAGCAGGAGACGGGGTAGCAATCAGCCCCAGCATTTT.

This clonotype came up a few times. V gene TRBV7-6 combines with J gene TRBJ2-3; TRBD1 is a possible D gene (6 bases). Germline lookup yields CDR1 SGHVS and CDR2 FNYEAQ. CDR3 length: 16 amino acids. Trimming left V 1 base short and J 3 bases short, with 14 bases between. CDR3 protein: CASSLGTARGTDTQYF. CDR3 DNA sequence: TGTGCCAGCAGCTTAGGGACAGCCAGAGGTACAGATACGCAGTATTTT. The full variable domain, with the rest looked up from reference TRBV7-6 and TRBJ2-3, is GAGVSQSPRYKVTKRGQDVALRCDPISGHVSLYWYRQALGQGPEFLTYFNYEAQQDKSGLPNDRFSAERPEGSISTLTIQRTEQRDSAMYRCASSLGTARGTDTQYFGPGTRLTVL.

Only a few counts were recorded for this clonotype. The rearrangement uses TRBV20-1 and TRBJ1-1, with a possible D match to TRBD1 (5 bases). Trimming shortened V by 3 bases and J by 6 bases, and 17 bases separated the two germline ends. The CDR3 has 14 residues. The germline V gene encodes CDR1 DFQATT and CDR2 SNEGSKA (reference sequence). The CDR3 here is CSASPGGSRPEAFF. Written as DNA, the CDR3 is TGCAGTGCTAGTCCCGGGGGGTCGAGGCCTGAAGCTTTCTTT.

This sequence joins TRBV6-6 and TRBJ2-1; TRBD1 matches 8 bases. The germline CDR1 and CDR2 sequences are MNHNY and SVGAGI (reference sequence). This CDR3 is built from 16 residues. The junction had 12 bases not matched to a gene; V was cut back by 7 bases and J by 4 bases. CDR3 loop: CASTAGQGGLYNEQFF. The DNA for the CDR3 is TGTGCCAGCACTGCCGGACAGGGCGGCTTGTACAATGAGCAGTTCTTC.

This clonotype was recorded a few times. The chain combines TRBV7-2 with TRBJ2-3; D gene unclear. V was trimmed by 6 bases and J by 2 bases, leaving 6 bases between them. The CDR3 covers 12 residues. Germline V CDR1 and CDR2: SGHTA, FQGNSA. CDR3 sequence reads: CASRPNTDTQYF. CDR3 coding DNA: TGTGCCAGCAGGCCTAACACAGATACGCAGTATTTT.

CDR3 DNA sequence: TGCAGCGTGGGACTAGCGGGAGCCCCAGATACGCAGTATTTT. This gives the protein CSVGLAGAPDTQYF. The chain has TRBV29-1 and TRBJ2-3; TRBD2 aligns across 14 bases. V trimming: 6 bases; J trimming: 4 bases; junction bases outside the gene matches: 3. The CDR3 is made up of 14 amino acids. Germline CDR1 SQVTM, CDR2 ANQGSEA.

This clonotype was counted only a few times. The CDR3 spells CASSSVGALGYNEQFF. CDR3 sequence (DNA): TGTGCCAGCAGCTCAGTGGGGGCCCTCGGATACAATGAGCAGTTCTTC. The genes are TRBV7-8 and TRBJ2-1, with D maybe TRBD1 (6 bases). The CDR3 covers 16 residues. The V end was cut by 4 bases, the J end by 4 bases, with 17 bases between. Germline V gene sequence: CDR1 SGHVS, CDR2 FQNEAQ.

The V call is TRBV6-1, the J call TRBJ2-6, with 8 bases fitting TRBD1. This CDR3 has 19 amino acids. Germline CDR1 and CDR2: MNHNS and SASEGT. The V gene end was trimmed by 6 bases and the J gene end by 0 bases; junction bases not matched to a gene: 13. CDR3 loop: CASRRRTGWMGSGANVLTF. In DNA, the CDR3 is TGTGCCAGCAGAAGGCGGACAGGGTGGATGGGCTCTGGGGCCAACGTCCTGACTTTC.

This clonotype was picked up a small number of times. The CDR3 nucleotides read TGTGCCAGCAAGATAGATCCGGGTGTCGGGCAGTTCTTC. This gives the protein CASKIDPGVGQFF. The chain has TRBV6-1 and TRBJ2-1; D remains ambiguous. Germline values: CDR1 MNHNS, CDR2 SASEGT. Trimming took 7 bases from V and 12 from J, leaving 19 bases between them. The CDR3 extends over 13 amino acids.

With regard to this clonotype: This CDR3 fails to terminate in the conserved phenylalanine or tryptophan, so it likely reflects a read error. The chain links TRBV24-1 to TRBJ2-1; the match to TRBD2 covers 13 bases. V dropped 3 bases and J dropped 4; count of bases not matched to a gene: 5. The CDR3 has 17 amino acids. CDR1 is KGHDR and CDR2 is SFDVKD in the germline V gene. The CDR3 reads CATSDQGLAGPYNEQFL. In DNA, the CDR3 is TGTGCCACCAGTGATCAGGGACTAGCGGGGCCGTACAATGAGCAGTTCTTA.